Below, 22 T cell receptor beta chains from the same sample are listed, as sequenced in a study of response to subunit inactivated influenza vaccine. TCRdb re-called the RT-PCR reads through MiXCR, storing one row per CDR3 protein. The sample lists 500,000 to 600,000 distinct CDR3 sequences, about an eighth occurring once. Sequenced here: PBMCs from blood, sampled about 40 days after vaccination. All receptors come from a man aged 50 to 59 who received an inactivated influenza vaccine.

The rearrangement links TRBV6-5 to TRBJ2-5; possible D gene TRBD1, 6 bases. The CDR3 totals 14 residues. Germline V gives CDR1 MNHEY, CDR2 SVGAGI. V lost 2 bases, J lost 2 bases, and 9 bases lay in between. The CDR3 bases are TGTGCCAGCAGTTACCCCAGGGGACAAGAGACCCAGTACTTC. Its translation is CASSYPRGQETQYF.

This clonotype was detected a few times. This chain links TRBV7-9 with TRBJ2-3; the D is unclear. In germline, CDR1 is SEHNR, CDR2 FQNEAQ (reference sequence). The CDR3 consists of 13 residues. The V gene lost 2 bases and the J gene lost 2 bases, with 5 bases spanning the gap. The CDR3 spells CASSLIFTDTQYF. The CDR3 DNA is TGTGCCAGCAGCTTAATCTTCACAGATACGCAGTATTTT. The whole variable domain, remainder taken from reference TRBV7-9 and TRBJ2-3, is DTGVSQNPRHKITKRGQNVTFRCDPISEHNRLYWYRQTLGQGPEFLTYFQNEAQLEKSRLLSDRFSAERPKGSFSTLEIQRTEQGDSAMYLCASSLIFTDTQYFGPGTRLTVL.

V and J are TRBV7-6 and TRBJ1-3, with 7 bases that match TRBD1. The CDR3 is 16 residues long. Germline V lookup: CDR1 SGHVS, CDR2 FNYEAQ. V lost 5 bases, J lost 3 bases, and 10 bases stayed unmatched. CDR3 sequence reads: CASSPEPTGYGNTIYF. In DNA form, the CDR3 reads TGTGCCAGCAGCCCCGAGCCGACAGGGTATGGAAACACCATATATTTT.

The gene calls are TRBV6-6 and TRBJ2-7; weak D call: TRBD1 (5 bases). Germline CDR1 reads MNHNY; CDR2 reads SVGAGI (reference sequence). Trimming left V 2 bases short and J 13 bases short, with 15 bases between. CDR3 length: 12 amino acids. The CDR3 sequence: CASSYGPQGVYF. The CDR3 region has the DNA TGTGCCAGCAGTTACGGTCCGCAAGGGGTTTACTTC.

This clonotype turned up a few times. The gene calls are TRBV10-3 and TRBJ1-1; unclear D gene. Looked up from germline, CDR1 is ENHRY and CDR2 is SYGVKD. CDR3 length: 13 residues. Trimming took off 5 bases at V and 0 bases at J, with 7 bases between the two ends. The CDR3 is CAISQSLNTEAFF. The CDR3 bases are TGTGCCATCAGTCAAAGTCTGAACACTGAAGCTTTCTTT.

This clonotype was counted many times. The chain links TRBV7-2 to TRBJ2-1, with D unresolved. Trimming pared 6 bases from V and 7 bases from J, leaving 10 bases between. The CDR3 runs 12 residues. CDR1 and CDR2 (germline): SGHTA, FQGNSA. CDR3: CASSSRRNEQFF. In DNA, the CDR3 is TGTGCCAGCAGTTCGCGGCGGAATGAGCAGTTCTTC.

This clonotype was recorded a few times. J is TRBJ2-3 and V is TRBV2; tentative D call: TRBD1 (7 bases). Trimming took 3 bases from V and 0 from J, leaving 16 bases between them. The CDR3 covers 17 residues. Germline CDR1 and CDR2: SNHLY and FYNNEI. DNA for the CDR3: TGTGCCAGCAGTGAGGAGGGGGCCCGACCCAGCACAGATACGCAGTATTTT. This encodes CASSEEGARPSTDTQYF.

This clonotype turned up a few times. The genes are TRBV5-4 and TRBJ2-2, with 14 bases fitting TRBD2. V shed 4 bases and J 5 bases; nucleotides not matched to a gene: 4. CDR1 SGHNT and CDR2 YYREEE come from the germline V gene (reference sequence). The CDR3 sequence is 16 residues long. The CDR3 region has the DNA TGTGCCAGCAGCACGACTAGCGGGAGGGTGACCGGGGAGCTGTTTTTT. This sequence encodes CASSTTSGRVTGELFF. Using reference TRBV5-4 and TRBJ2-2 for the parts outside the CDR3, the full variable domain is ETGVTQSPTHLIKTRGQQVTLRCSSQSGHNTVSWYQQALGQGPQFIFQYYREEENGRGNFPPRFSGLQFPNYSSELNVNALELDDSALYLCASSTTSGRVTGELFFGEGSRLTVL.

The chain uses TRBV20-1 and TRBJ2-2; unclear D gene. The CDR3 has 14 residues. Trimming shortened V by 2 bases and J by 6 bases, and 13 bases separated the two germline ends. Per germline, CDR1 DFQATT and CDR2 SNEGSKA (reference sequence). Here the CDR3 reads CSARSPSSSGELFF. CDR3 nucleotide sequence: TGCAGTGCTAGATCGCCTAGTTCGTCCGGGGAGCTGTTTTTT.

This clonotype was counted a few times. V gene TRBV3-1 combines with J gene TRBJ2-7; the match to TRBD2 covers 14 bases. Germline CDR1 and CDR2: LGHDT and YNNKEL (reference sequence). This CDR3 region has 17 residues. Germline trimming cut 3 bases from V and 5 bases from J; bases unmatched to any gene: 9. The CDR3 nucleotides are TGTGCCAGCAGCCAGGGACTAGCGGGAGTTATTACCAACGAGCAGTACTTC. This codes for CASSQGLAGVITNEQYF.

This clonotype has a handful of counts. This sequence joins TRBV20-1 and TRBJ2-1; D perhaps matches TRBD2 (6 bases). In germline, CDR1 is DFQATT, CDR2 SNEGSKA (reference sequence). There are 15 residues in the CDR3. The V end was cut by 6 bases, the J end by 2 bases, with 17 bases between. The chain's CDR3 is CSAAYPGLTYNEQFF. In DNA, the CDR3 is TGCAGTGCCGCATACCCGGGACTCACCTACAATGAGCAGTTCTTC.

This sequence joins TRBV20-1 and TRBJ1-2; D not resolved. Germline assignment: CDR1 DFQATT and CDR2 SNEGSKA (reference sequence). V was cut by 5 bases and J by 1 base, with 5 bases left in between. CDR3 length: 11 residues. The CDR3 sequence is CSAFVNYGYTF. The DNA for the CDR3 is TGCAGTGCTTTTGTTAACTATGGCTACACCTTC.

The chain uses TRBV2 and TRBJ2-5; D is unclear. Per the germline V gene, CDR1 is SNHLY and CDR2 is FYNNEI. The CDR3 extends over 13 amino acids. DNA of the CDR3: TGTCCGACCCAACGTCAACCACGGGAGACCCAGTACTTC. It encodes CPTQRQPRETQYF.

The chain recombines TRBV28 with TRBJ1-1; unclear D gene. Germline V gene data show CDR1 as MDHEN and CDR2 as SYDVKM. The length of the CDR3 is 13 residues. V lost 6 bases and J lost 4, with 12 bases in between. The CDR3 loop reads CASSGRGATEAFF. The CDR3 nucleotides are TGTGCCAGCAGCGGTCGCGGCGCCACTGAAGCTTTCTTT.

This clonotype was observed many times. The chain links TRBV18 to TRBJ2-1; 7 nucleotides line up with TRBD2. V lost 4 bases to trimming and J lost 8 bases; unmatched junction nucleotides: 2. Per the germline V gene, CDR1 is KGHSH and CDR2 is LQKENI. The CDR3 contains 12 residues. DNA for the CDR3: TGTGCCAGCTCACGGACTAGGGATGAGCAGTTCTTC. Translating it yields CASSRTRDEQFF.

The chain has TRBV30 and TRBJ1-1; D is unclear. The CDR3 sequence is 12 residues long. Germline loops: CDR1 GTSNPN, CDR2 SVGIG (reference sequence). The germline V and J ends were trimmed by 0 bases and 0 bases, with 2 bases remaining between them. The DNA for the CDR3 is TGTGCCTGGAGTGTGGTGAACACTGAAGCTTTCTTT. Translation: CAWSVVNTEAFF.

This clonotype was observed a few times. The chain employs TRBV6-1 and TRBJ2-3; D gene uncertain. The CDR3 has 16 residues. In germline, CDR1 is MNHNS, CDR2 SASEGT. V lost 5 bases, J lost 2 bases, and 17 bases lay in between. The CDR3 bases are TGTGCCAGCAGTCAAAGGACCCTGCGGACCACAGATACGCAGTATTTT. This encodes CASSQRTLRTTDTQYF.

The chain has TRBV20-1 and TRBJ2-1; no clear D. V dropped 0 bases and J dropped 5 bases, with 14 bases sitting between them. The germline V gene has CDR1 DFQATT and CDR2 SNEGSKA (reference sequence). The CDR3 covers 15 residues. The CDR3 DNA is TGCAGTGCTAGAGAAAACCCTGCGGTTAACAATGAGCAGTTCTTC. Protein: CSARENPAVNNEQFF.

This sequence joins TRBV28 and TRBJ1-1, with D unclear. The CDR3 is made up of 13 amino acids. Germline CDR1 is MDHEN and CDR2 is SYDVKM. Trimming shortened V by 8 bases and J by 5 bases, and 15 bases separated the two germline ends. The CDR3 is CASRGRSGTEAFF. The CDR3 DNA reads as TGTGCCAGCCGGGGAAGAAGCGGAACTGAAGCTTTCTTT.

CDR3 sequence reads: CATRPGSGSYNEQFF. The CDR3 bases are TGTGCCACCAGGCCGGGGAGCGGTTCCTACAATGAGCAGTTCTTC. The chain carries TRBV15 and TRBJ2-1; D is possibly TRBD2 (5 bases). V was trimmed by 6 bases and J by 1 base, leaving 13 bases between them. Germline loops: CDR1 LNHNV, CDR2 YYDKDF (reference sequence). This CDR3 contains 15 residues.

The V call is TRBV7-2, the J call TRBJ2-1; 11 bases line up with TRBD2. The CDR3 contains 17 residues. The V segment lost 5 bases and the J segment 1 base; nucleotides outside the gene matches: 7. CDR1 SGHTA and CDR2 FQGNSA come from the germline V gene. The CDR3 is CASSLTSGGRSYNEQFF. As DNA, the CDR3 is TGTGCCAGCAGCCTCACTAGCGGGGGTAGGTCCTACAATGAGCAGTTCTTC.

In the case of this clonotype: Compared with germline, one end of the junction differs, possibly owing to a read error. The CDR3 sequence is CTSSPSPWERGGRETQYF. The CDR3 nucleotides read TGTACCAGCAGCCCGAGTCCCTGGGAGCGGGGGGGCCGAGAGACCCAGTACTTC. The chain has TRBV3-1 and TRBJ2-5, with 10 bases matching TRBD2. The CDR3 totals 18 residues. Looked up from germline, CDR1 is LGHDT and CDR2 is YNNKEL (reference sequence).